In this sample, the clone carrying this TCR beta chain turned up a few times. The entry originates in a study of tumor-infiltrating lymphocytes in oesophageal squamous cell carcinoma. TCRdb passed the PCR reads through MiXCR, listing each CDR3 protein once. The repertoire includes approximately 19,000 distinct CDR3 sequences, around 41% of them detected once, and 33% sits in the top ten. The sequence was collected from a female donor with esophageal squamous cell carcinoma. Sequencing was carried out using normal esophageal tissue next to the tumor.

CDR3 nucleotides: TGTGCCAGCAGCACACCCCCCGAAGCGAAAAGTCCCCAAGAGACCCAGTACTTC. The encoded protein is CASSTPPEAKSPQETQYF. The gene calls are TRBV7-8 and TRBJ2-5; D remains ambiguous. Germline V CDR1 and CDR2: SGHVS, FQNEAQ. V was pared by 5 bases and J by 1 base, with 23 bases between. This CDR3 is built from 18 residues.